The next 30 T cell receptor beta chains were all read from a single sample in a study of Graves' ophthalmopathy and Graves' hyperthyroidism. RNA served as the template for amplifying TCR beta CDR3 regions. The authors performed first-round RT-PCR with HTBI primers and then a second-round multiplex PCR. TCRdb fed the multiplex PCR reads into MiXCR, producing one record per CDR3 protein. This table has almost 750,000 distinct CDR3 sequences, 40% appearing once. Specimen: peripheral blood. The receptors derive from an adult man with Graves' ophthalmopathy.

This clonotype was seen only a few times. The chain carries TRBV4-1 and TRBJ2-7; D call uncertain. The V end lost 6 bases, the J end lost 0 bases, and 12 bases lay between the germline ends. Germline CDR1 and CDR2: MGHRA and YSYEKL. The CDR3 is 14 residues long. CDR3 sequence reads: CASRRIGSSYEQYF. DNA for the CDR3: TGCGCCAGCAGGAGGATAGGTTCCTCCTACGAGCAGTACTTC.

This clonotype was found a few times. The chain is built from TRBV7-2 and TRBJ2-2; tentatively, D is TRBD2 (6 bases). V was trimmed by 5 bases and J by 8 bases, leaving 12 bases between them. Germline assignment: CDR1 SGHTA and CDR2 FQGNSA. The CDR3 loop spans 13 amino acids. In nucleotides, the CDR3 is TGTGCCAGCAGCAAAGGCGGGGCAGGGGAGCTGTTTTTT. This sequence encodes CASSKGGAGELFF.

As regards this clonotype: A read error is possible here, since a much larger clone lies one base away. The conserved phenylalanine or tryptophan normally closing the CDR3 is absent here, so this likely arose from a read error. V is TRBV7-2 and J is TRBJ2-7, with no clear D. This CDR3 has 12 amino acids. V shed 4 bases and J shed 0 bases, with 4 bases lying between them. CDR1 and CDR2 (germline): SGHTA, FQGNSA. Here the CDR3 reads CASSSVSYEQYL. CDR3 sequence (DNA): TGTGCCAGCAGCTCCGTCTCCTACGAGCAGTACCTC.

On this clonotype itself: Its ends do not fully match the called genes, so a read error is possible. The genes are TRBV10-3 and TRBJ2-7; TRBD1 matches at 8 bases. The CDR3 has 13 amino acids. The V gene's germline CDR1 is ENHRY and CDR2 SYGVKD. In DNA form, the CDR3 reads TGTGCCACCAGTCGGACAGGGTCCTTCGAGCAGTACTTC. This translates into CATSRTGSFEQYF.

The chain couples TRBV10-3 to TRBJ1-1, with 8 bases identical to TRBD1. CDR3 length: 17 amino acids. Germline lookup yields CDR1 ENHRY and CDR2 SYGVKD. V lost 10 bases to trimming and J lost 1 base; unmatched junction nucleotides: 17. The CDR3 DNA follows: TGTGCCAGCACCGATAATGGACAGGGCTACTCGAACACTGAAGCTTTCTTT. This encodes CASTDNGQGYSNTEAFF.

The V gene is TRBV29-1, the J gene TRBJ1-4; 8 bases line up with TRBD1. The CDR3 extends over 13 amino acids. V dropped 8 bases and J dropped 4; count of bases not matched to a gene: 6. CDR1 SQVTM and CDR2 ANQGSEA come from the germline V gene. The CDR3: CSLVQGGNEKLFF. CDR3 DNA: TGCAGCTTAGTACAGGGGGGTAATGAAAAACTGTTTTTT. Full variable domain (rest looked up from reference TRBV29-1 and TRBJ1-4): SAVISQKPSRDICQRGTSLTIQCQVDSQVTMMFWYRQQPGQSLTLIATANQGSEATYESGFVIDKFPISRPNLTFSTLTVSNMSPEDSSIYLCSLVQGGNEKLFFGSGTQLSVL.

This chain links TRBV2 with TRBJ1-1; D remains ambiguous. Germline assignment: CDR1 SNHLY and CDR2 FYNNEI. The CDR3 has 15 amino acids. Trimming removed 5 bases at V and 5 bases at J, with 18 bases between. Here the CDR3 reads CASSYLSPGVTEAFF. The CDR3 DNA follows: TGTGCCAGCAGTTACCTGTCGCCTGGGGTAACTGAAGCTTTCTTT. Supplemented by reference TRBV2 and TRBJ1-1, the full variable domain reads EPEVTQTPSHQVTQMGQEVILRCVPISNHLYFYWYRQILGQKVEFLVSFYNNEISEKSEIFDDQFSVERPDGSNFTLKIRSTKLEDSAMYFCASSYLSPGVTEAFFGQGTRLTVV.

The sample holds many counts of this clonotype. V is TRBV7-2 and J is TRBJ1-5, with D perhaps matching TRBD1 (5 bases). CDR1 is SGHTA and CDR2 is FQGNSA in the germline V gene. This CDR3 comprises 13 residues. V lost 5 bases and J lost 9, with 14 bases in between. The CDR3 DNA is TGTGCCAGCAGCGAAACAGGAATGGGGCCCCAGCATTTT. Translation: CASSETGMGPQHF.

This chain uses TRBV7-3 with TRBJ1-6; D may be TRBD1 (5 bases). The V end was cut by 11 bases, the J end by 4 bases, with 18 bases between. The CDR3 consists of 15 residues. Germline assignment: CDR1 SGHTA and CDR2 FQGTGA. CDR3: CAWSGPGTYNSPLHF. The CDR3 nucleotides are TGTGCCTGGAGTGGGCCGGGGACTTATAATTCACCCCTCCACTTT.

Many counts were recorded for this clonotype. The rearrangement links TRBV7-8 to TRBJ1-4; D possibly corresponds to TRBD1 (6 bases). Per germline, CDR1 SGHVS and CDR2 FQNEAQ. Deletions cut 4 bases from V and 3 bases from J, with 9 bases between. There are 14 residues in the CDR3. The CDR3 nucleotides are TGTGCCAGCAGCTCCAGGGGAGCTAATGAAAAACTGTTTTTT. Translating it yields CASSSRGANEKLFF.

The chain employs TRBV7-9 and TRBJ1-1; the D gene is possibly TRBD1 (5 bases). CDR3 length equals 13 residues. Germline V gene sequence: CDR1 SEHNR, CDR2 FQNEAQ (reference sequence). The ends were cut back, 1 base at V and 8 bases at J, with 11 bases in the middle. The CDR3 here is CASSLGDRVEAFF. The CDR3 nucleotides read TGTGCCAGCAGCTTAGGGGACCGAGTAGAAGCTTTCTTT.

The J gene is TRBJ2-5, the V gene TRBV19, with D unresolved. This CDR3 spans 13 amino acids. The V end lost 4 bases, the J end lost 2 bases, and 8 bases lay between the germline ends. The V gene's germline CDR1 is LNHDA and CDR2 SQIVND (reference sequence). The CDR3 nucleotides read TGTGCCAGTAGTACAGCTACTCAAGAGACCCAGTACTTC. This sequence encodes CASSTATQETQYF.

The chain joins TRBV20-1 to TRBJ2-7; TRBD2 aligns across 8 bases. Per the germline V gene, CDR1 is DFQATT and CDR2 is SNEGSKA (reference sequence). The junction had 10 bases not matched to a gene; V was cut back by 3 bases and J by 6 bases. This CDR3 spans 14 amino acids. The CDR3, as DNA: TGCAGTGCTAGTGGAGGACTAGCAGTAGGCGAGCAGTACTTC. It translates to CSASGGLAVGEQYF.

This clonotype has ten or more counts. The chain employs TRBV27 and TRBJ2-5; 7 positions match TRBD2. CDR1 is MNHEY, CDR2 SMNVEV, per germline (reference sequence). CDR3 length: 13 amino acids. Losses at the gene ends were 6 bases for V and 5 bases for J; bases not matched to a gene: 6. CDR3 sequence: CASRAGVRETQYF. In DNA, the CDR3 is TGTGCCAGCAGGGCGGGAGTGAGGGAGACCCAGTACTTC.

The genes are TRBV7-9 and TRBJ1-3; D is unresolved. Trimming pared 2 bases from V and 0 bases from J, leaving 14 bases between. This CDR3 contains 17 residues. Looked up from germline, CDR1 is SEHNR and CDR2 is FQNEAQ (reference sequence). CDR3 DNA sequence: TGTGCCAGCAGCTTAAATTGGGCCCCCAACTCTGGAAACACCATATATTTT. Translating gives CASSLNWAPNSGNTIYF.

The gene calls are TRBV4-1 and TRBJ1-1, with D uncertain. The germline V gene encodes CDR1 MGHRA and CDR2 YSYEKL. The CDR3 is 11 residues long. V was pared by 8 bases and J by 5 bases, with 9 bases between. CDR3 sequence (DNA): TGCGCCAGCGGATCGGGGACTGAAGCTTTCTTT. Translation: CASGSGTEAFF.

This chain connects TRBV11-1 to TRBJ2-5, with 9 nucleotides matching TRBD1. Germline loops: CDR1 SGHAT, CDR2 FQDESV (reference sequence). The CDR3 covers 16 residues. J gave up 5 bases and V 5 bases, and 12 bases lay outside the gene matches. CDR3 residues: CASSVDEGQGRETQYF. The CDR3 nucleotides read TGTGCCAGCAGCGTTGATGAGGGACAGGGAAGGGAGACCCAGTACTTC.

The chain links TRBV20-1 to TRBJ1-1; TRBD1 agrees at 8 bases. The CDR3 has 15 amino acids. The ends lost 0 bases at V and 1 base at J; junction bases unmatched: 4. Germline lookup yields CDR1 DFQATT and CDR2 SNEGSKA (reference sequence). The CDR3 DNA reads TGCAGTGCTAGAGATGGGGGGACAGGGAACACTGAAGCTTTCTTT. Residues: CSARDGGTGNTEAFF.

The CDR3 nucleotides read TGCAGCCACCGGACAGGGGATGAAGAGACCCAGTACTTC. The encoded protein is CSHRTGDEETQYF. The chain employs TRBV29-1 and TRBJ2-5; 9 nucleotides align to TRBD1. The CDR3 contains 13 residues. V trimming: 8 bases; J trimming: 3 bases; junction bases outside the gene matches: 7. Germline loops: CDR1 SQVTM, CDR2 ANQGSEA.

This clonotype has just a few counts. The rearrangement uses TRBV7-9 and TRBJ1-4; D is uncertain. The CDR3 loop spans 15 amino acids. The germline gives CDR1 SEHNR, CDR2 FQNEAQ (reference sequence). Trimming left V 1 base short and J 4 bases short, with 10 bases between. Here the CDR3 DNA reads TGTGCCAGCAGCTTAGGTCTGGGAATTAATGAAAAACTGTTTTTT. This codes for CASSLGLGINEKLFF.

This clonotype occurred a few times. The J gene is TRBJ2-7, the V gene TRBV10-3; perhaps TRBD1 as D (5 bases). The CDR3 has 13 residues. Germline V gene sequence: CDR1 ENHRY, CDR2 SYGVKD. V dropped 11 bases and J dropped 0 bases, with 14 bases sitting between them. The CDR3 region has the DNA TGTGCCGCATCGGACACGAGCTCCTACGAGCAGTACTTC. Translated: CAASDTSSYEQYF.

The chain combines TRBV7-9 with TRBJ2-7; D uncertain. V dropped 2 bases and J dropped 10 bases, with 15 bases sitting between them. This CDR3 is 13 amino acids long. CDR1 and CDR2 (germline): SEHNR, FQNEAQ (reference sequence). The CDR3: CASSLSVTLIQYF. In nucleotides, the CDR3 is TGTGCCAGCAGCTTAAGCGTGACCCTTATTCAGTACTTC.

The V call is TRBV7-2, the J call TRBJ1-3; no clear D gene. The CDR3 has 14 residues. The V gene lost 1 base and the J gene lost 7 bases, with 11 bases spanning the gap. In germline, CDR1 is SGHTA, CDR2 FQGNSA. CDR3 in amino acids: CASSLEALANTIYF. CDR3 DNA sequence: TGTGCCAGCAGCTTAGAGGCACTCGCGAACACCATATATTTT. Full variable domain (missing parts from reference TRBV7-2 and TRBJ1-3): GAGVSQSPSNKVTEKGKDVELRCDPISGHTALYWYRQSLGQGLEFLIYFQGNSAPDKSGLPSDRFSAERTGGSVSTLTIQRTQQEDSAVYLCASSLEALANTIYFGEGSWLTVV.

This clonotype is a singleton in its sample. V is TRBV25-1 and J is TRBJ1-6, with D possibly TRBD1 on 6 matching bases. The germline gives CDR1 MGHDK, CDR2 SYGVNS. The CDR3 runs 15 residues. The V end lost 5 bases, the J end lost 7 bases, and 15 bases lay between the germline ends. DNA for the CDR3: TGTGCCAGCAGTCCGAGCAGGGGTCACAATTCACCCCTCCACTTT. Translating it yields CASSPSRGHNSPLHF.

V usage is TRBV20-1 and J usage is TRBJ1-1; D gene uncertain. The CDR3 sequence is 15 residues long. Trimming cost V 1 base and J 1 base, with 13 bases left between them. The germline CDR1 and CDR2 sequences are DFQATT and SNEGSKA (reference sequence). The CDR3 sequence: CSARVPSGRNTEAFF. CDR3 DNA: TGCAGTGCTAGAGTCCCATCCGGGAGGAACACTGAAGCTTTCTTT.

Concerning this clonotype: Relative to the germline gene, one junction end is altered; a read error may explain this. The V call is TRBV11-2, the J call TRBJ2-7; D might be TRBD1 (6 bases). The CDR3 covers 14 residues. Germline CDR1 and CDR2: SGHAT and FQNNGV. This CDR3 reads CAGSLVGHGYEQYF. Written as DNA, the CDR3 is TGTGCCGGCAGCTTAGTGGGACACGGATACGAGCAGTACTTC. Complete variable domain (other parts from reference TRBV11-2 and TRBJ2-7): EAGVAQSPRYKIIEKRQSVAFWCNPISGHATLYWYQQILGQGPKLLIQFQNNGVVDDSQLPKDRFSAERLKGVDSTLKIQPAKLEDSAVYLCAGSLVGHGYEQYFGPGTRLTVT.

This clonotype has a count of ten or more. The V call is TRBV5-5, the J call TRBJ2-5, with a tentative D call TRBD2 (5 bases). This CDR3 has 14 amino acids. The germline CDR1 and CDR2 sequences are SGHKS and YYEKEE (reference sequence). The V gene lost 0 bases and the J gene lost 3 bases, with 9 bases spanning the gap. The CDR3 DNA follows: TGTGCCAGCAGCTTGGGGGGAGTCGAAGAGACCCAGTACTTC. Translating gives CASSLGGVEETQYF.

This clonotype was observed many times. This chain joins TRBV7-9 and TRBJ1-2; 7 bases are a match to TRBD1. CDR3 length equals 13 residues. The J segment lost 10 bases and the V segment lost 5 bases, leaving 10 bases of the junction unmatched. Germline V gene lookup returns CDR1 SEHNR and CDR2 FQNEAQ (reference sequence). The CDR3 protein is CASSPGGTEDYTF. In nucleotides, the CDR3 is TGTGCCAGCAGCCCGGGGGGGACAGAAGACTACACCTTC. Together with reference TRBV7-9 and TRBJ1-2, the CDR3 gives the full variable domain: DTGVSQNPRHKITKRGQNVTFRCDPISEHNRLYWYRQTLGQGPEFLTYFQNEAQLEKSRLLSDRFSAERPKGSFSTLEIQRTEQGDSAMYLCASSPGGTEDYTFGSGTRLTVV.

Concerning this clonotype: One base away lies a much larger clone, so this may be a sequencing read error. This chain links TRBV4-3 with TRBJ2-5; tentative D call: TRBD2 (5 bases). Germline loops: CDR1 LGHNA, CDR2 YSLEER. Deletions cut 0 bases from V and 5 bases from J, with 10 bases between. This CDR3 comprises 14 residues. CDR3 nucleotide sequence: TGCGCCAGCAGCCAAGAGGTCCGGGGTGAGACCCAGTACTTC. Protein: CASSQEVRGETQYF.

This clonotype appeared a few times. The J gene is TRBJ2-7, the V gene TRBV13; D is possibly TRBD2 (6 bases). The CDR3 runs to 16 residues. V dropped 6 bases and J dropped 3 bases, with 21 bases sitting between them. CDR1 is PRHDT and CDR2 is FYEKMQ in the germline V gene (reference sequence). CDR3 in amino acids: CASSFALWRGDYEQYF. In DNA, the CDR3 is TGTGCCAGCAGTTTTGCCCTCTGGCGGGGTGACTACGAGCAGTACTTC.